Below are 11 T cell receptor beta chains sequenced from a single sample in a study of cytomegalovirus exposure and HLA in healthy donors. Clones were read by immunoSEQ multiplex PCR, and TCRdb kept only the in-frame ones, dropping some. Seen here are 110,000 or so clones, about 82% observed once, and the top ten hold around 5.1%. Sequenced material: PBMCs. These receptors were obtained from a man aged 18 to 30 in good health and CMV-seronegative.

The rearrangement uses TRBV25-1 and TRBJ1-2; possible D gene TRBD1, 5 bases. Trimming stripped 2 bases from V and 4 bases from J, with 11 bases between. The CDR3 is 14 residues long. Germline V CDR1 and CDR2: MGHDK, SYGVNS. The CDR3 loop reads CASSEAGPRYGYTF. In nucleotides, the CDR3 is TGTGCCAGCAGTGAAGCAGGGCCCCGCTATGGCTACACCTTC.

This clone was found once. V usage is TRBV29-1 and J usage is TRBJ2-3, with TRBD1 as a possible D gene (6 bases). Germline lookup yields CDR1 SQVTM and CDR2 ANQGSEA. This CDR3 region has 15 residues. Trimming cost V 4 bases and J 6 bases, with 20 bases left between them. The CDR3, as DNA: TGCAGCGTTGCGCAGGGGACGGCCGCATCCGATACGCAGTATTTT. It translates to CSVAQGTAASDTQYF.

The V call is TRBV11-3, the J call TRBJ2-7; unclear D gene. V lost 6 bases and J lost 4, with 10 bases in between. The V gene's germline CDR1 is SGHNT and CDR2 YENEEA. The CDR3 runs to 12 residues. Here the CDR3 DNA reads TGTGCCAGCAGTTGCCTTCAGTACGAGCAGTACTTC. Amino acids: CASSCLQYEQYF.

The genes are TRBV5-1 and TRBJ1-5; D perhaps matches TRBD1 (5 bases). The CDR3 has 15 amino acids. Germline loops: CDR1 SGHRS, CDR2 YFSETQ. The V gene lost 0 bases and the J gene lost 7 bases, with 14 bases spanning the gap. CDR3 residues: CASSLGDGRGQPQHF. The DNA for the CDR3 is TGCGCCAGCAGCTTGGGGGACGGCCGGGGGCAGCCCCAGCATTTT.

This clone has only one observation. The V call is TRBV30, the J call TRBJ1-1; D not resolved. CDR1 is GTSNPN, CDR2 SVGIG, per germline (reference sequence). Trimming removed 5 bases from V and 5 bases from J, with 15 bases in between. The CDR3 has 13 amino acids. CDR3 nucleotides: TGTGCCTGGCTTCTAGCGGGGAGAACTGAAGCTTTCTTT. It codes for CAWLLAGRTEAFF.

The chain couples TRBV6-1 to TRBJ2-3; 8 positions match TRBD2. The V gene end was trimmed by 1 base and the J gene end by 2 bases; junction bases not matched to a gene: 17. This CDR3 is built from 20 residues. The germline CDR1 and CDR2 sequences are MNHNS and SASEGT. The CDR3 reads CASSEDDPWAGGPPTDTQYF. In DNA form, the CDR3 reads TGTGCCAGCAGTGAAGATGACCCCTGGGCGGGAGGCCCCCCCACAGATACGCAGTATTTT.

The chain combines TRBV27 with TRBJ2-7; D might be TRBD2 (5 bases). V shed 0 bases and J shed 3 bases, with 12 bases lying between them. This CDR3 spans 15 amino acids. The germline gives CDR1 MNHEY, CDR2 SMNVEV (reference sequence). CDR3: CASSLSRAVSYEQYF. The CDR3 DNA is TGTGCCAGCAGTTTATCGAGAGCGGTTAGCTACGAGCAGTACTTC.

The CDR3 reads CASSRSGTHSYEQYF. Here the CDR3 DNA reads TGTGCCAGCAGCCGATCCGGGACTCACTCCTACGAGCAGTACTTC. The chain joins TRBV7-9 to TRBJ2-7; D might be TRBD2 (6 bases). The length of the CDR3 is 15 residues. V shed 5 bases and J shed 0 bases, with 14 bases lying between them. In germline, CDR1 is SEHNR, CDR2 FQNEAQ (reference sequence).

The V and J genes are TRBV30 and TRBJ1-2, with a tentative D call TRBD1 (5 bases). Germline values: CDR1 GTSNPN, CDR2 SVGIG (reference sequence). This CDR3 region has 11 residues. The ends were cut back, 5 bases at V and 4 bases at J, with 8 bases in the middle. This CDR3 reads CAWDDSYGYTF. The CDR3 DNA is TGTGCCTGGGACGACAGCTATGGCTACACCTTC.

The rearrangement uses TRBV19 and TRBJ1-1; D uncertain. V was cut by 1 base and J by 4 bases, with 10 bases left in between. The CDR3 runs to 14 residues. Germline CDR1 LNHDA, CDR2 SQIVND (reference sequence). The CDR3 DNA is TGTGCCAGTAGTATAGCTGGAGCCAGCACTGAAGCTTTCTTT. As protein: CASSIAGASTEAFF. The full variable domain, completed using reference TRBV19 and TRBJ1-1, is DGGITQSPKYLFRKEGQNVTLSCEQNLNHDAMYWYRQDPGQGLRLIYYSQIVNDFQKGDIAEGYSVSREKKESFPLTVTSAQKNPTAFYLCASSIAGASTEAFFGQGTRLTVV.

The rearrangement uses TRBV27 and TRBJ1-1; tentatively, D is TRBD1 (5 bases). Deletions cut 3 bases from V and 1 base from J, with 24 bases between. CDR1 MNHEY and CDR2 SMNVEV come from the germline V gene (reference sequence). This CDR3 spans 19 amino acids. The CDR3 DNA is TGTGCCAGCAGTTTCTATAGGCTTTCGGGGGGGGGATCGAACACTGAAGCTTTCTTT. Translating gives CASSFYRLSGGGSNTEAFF.